Presented here are 20 T cell receptor beta chains from one specimen sequenced in a study of T cell responses to AZD1222 COVID-19 vaccine. Clones were sequenced by immunoSEQ multiplex PCR, and TCRdb holds only the in-frame ones, with some missing. This table has about 150,000 clones, about 92% appearing once. The specimen was peripheral blood, collected on day 0 of AZD1222 vaccination. The origin of the receptors is an adult in good health.

This chain links TRBV19 with TRBJ1-4; 9 bases are shared with TRBD1. Germline V lookup: CDR1 LNHDA, CDR2 SQIVND (reference sequence). The CDR3 sequence is 16 residues long. V gave up 3 bases and J gave up 7 bases; unmatched junction bases: 9. The CDR3 here is CASSIPLTGGREKLFF. In DNA form, the CDR3 reads TGTGCCAGTAGTATTCCCCTCACAGGGGGCCGTGAAAAACTGTTTTTT.

This rearrangement joins TRBV4-2 to TRBJ2-1; D is unresolved. Trimming removed 0 bases from V and 2 bases from J, with 11 bases in between. The CDR3 consists of 16 residues. Germline V gene data show CDR1 as LGHNA and CDR2 as YNFKEQ. CDR3 sequence: CASSQESLTTYNEQFF. CDR3 DNA: TGTGCCAGCAGCCAAGAGTCACTCACCACCTACAATGAGCAGTTCTTC.

This clone has only one observation. V is TRBV6-4 and J is TRBJ2-7; perhaps TRBD2 as D (6 bases). Trimming pared 6 bases from V and 2 bases from J, leaving 17 bases between. Germline V gives CDR1 MRHNA, CDR2 SNTAGT. The CDR3 has 15 amino acids. CDR3 in amino acids: CASSPFAGMTYEQYF. As DNA, the CDR3 is TGTGCCAGCAGCCCGTTTGCGGGAATGACCTACGAGCAGTACTTC.

The chain joins TRBV15 to TRBJ2-1, with TRBD2 identical over 10 bases. Germline CDR1 is LNHNV and CDR2 is YYDKDF (reference sequence). V shed 4 bases, J shed 3 bases, and the junction held 6 bases outside the gene matches. The CDR3 extends over 16 amino acids. The DNA for the CDR3 is TGTGCCACCAGCACGGCTAGCGGGAGAGTCTACAATGAGCAGTTCTTC. Amino acid sequence: CATSTASGRVYNEQFF. Supplemented by reference TRBV15 and TRBJ2-1, the full variable domain reads DAMVIQNPRYQVTQFGKPVTLSCSQTLNHNVMYWYQQKSSQAPKLLFHYYDKDFNNEADTPDNFQSRRPNTSFCFLDIRSPGLGDTAMYLCATSTASGRVYNEQFFGPGTRLTVL.

The V call is TRBV6-2 or TRBV6-3, the J call TRBJ2-2, with D possibly TRBD1 on 5 matching bases. This CDR3 region has 13 residues. Germline assignment: CDR1 MNHEY and CDR2 SVGEGT. V lost 0 bases, J lost 6 bases, and 5 bases lay in between. DNA for the CDR3: TGTGCCAGCAGTTACTCGGGGCCCGGGGAGCTGTTTTTT. Translated, it gives CASSYSGPGELFF.

The chain recombines TRBV6-1 with TRBJ2-3; 8 positions agree with TRBD2. The ends lost 3 bases at V and 3 bases at J; junction bases unmatched: 8. The CDR3 has 16 amino acids. Germline V gives CDR1 MNHNS, CDR2 SASEGT. Here the CDR3 reads CASSDWREALTDTQYF. CDR3 DNA sequence: TGTGCCAGCAGTGACTGGCGGGAGGCCCTTACAGATACGCAGTATTTT.

The chain combines TRBV5-1 with TRBJ2-5; D may be TRBD2 (6 bases). The V end lost 3 bases, the J end lost 3 bases, and 12 bases lay between the germline ends. The germline V gene encodes CDR1 SGHRS and CDR2 YFSETQ. The CDR3 spans 14 residues. The CDR3 spells CASSWDSPEETQYF. The CDR3 coding sequence is TGCGCCAGCAGCTGGGACTCTCCCGAAGAGACCCAGTACTTC.

This chain connects TRBV18 to TRBJ2-6; D call uncertain. The CDR3 loop spans 14 amino acids. Trimming took off 3 bases at V and 0 bases at J, with 3 bases between the two ends. The V gene's germline CDR1 is KGHSH and CDR2 LQKENI. The CDR3 coding sequence is TGTGCCAGCTCACCGGTCTCTGGGGCCAACGTCCTGACTTTC. Translation: CASSPVSGANVLTF.

The chain recombines TRBV3-1 (or the pseudogene TRBV3-2) with TRBJ1-2; TRBD1 is a possible D gene (5 bases). From germline, CDR1 is LGHDT and CDR2 YNNKEL (reference sequence). The CDR3 has 14 residues. Trimming stripped 0 bases from V and 11 bases from J, with 16 bases between. The CDR3 DNA reads TGTGCCAGCAGCCAAGAGGCAGCCCGCGGGGGTTACACCTTC. Amino acid sequence: CASSQEAARGGYTF.

J is TRBJ1-6 and V is TRBV5-1; 8 bases are a match to TRBD1. Trimming cost V 2 bases and J 7 bases; bases outside gene matches: 11. Germline assignment: CDR1 SGHRS and CDR2 YFSETQ. The CDR3 totals 17 residues. The CDR3 loop reads CASSFGQGGMVNSPLHF. The CDR3 nucleotides are TGCGCCAGCAGCTTCGGACAGGGAGGTATGGTCAATTCACCCCTCCACTTT.

The chain combines TRBV10-2 with TRBJ1-1, with 8 bases fitting TRBD1. The CDR3 spans 15 residues. Per the germline V gene, CDR1 is WSHSY and CDR2 is SAAADI. The J segment lost 3 bases and the V segment lost 5 bases, leaving 8 bases of the junction unmatched. The CDR3 DNA reads TGCGCCAGCAGTCTCCCAGGGGGCGAGGACACTGAAGCTTTCTTT. This encodes CASSLPGGEDTEAFF.

The chain uses TRBV19 and TRBJ2-5; D may correspond to TRBD1 or TRBD2 (5 bases each). V lost 8 bases to trimming and J lost 8 bases, with 15 bases between them. Germline V lookup: CDR1 LNHDA, CDR2 SQIVND (reference sequence). This CDR3 has 12 residues. The CDR3 coding sequence is TGTGCCAGTGGCAGGGCCGACTACACCCAGTACTTC. It is translated as CASGRADYTQYF.

The rearrangement links TRBV2 to TRBJ2-4; D might be TRBD2 (6 bases). The CDR3 is 12 amino acids. Germline V lookup: CDR1 SNHLY, CDR2 FYNNEI. V lost 7 bases and J 8 bases, leaving 12 bases between the germline ends. CDR3 amino acids: CASNGLSDIQYF. The CDR3 DNA is TGTGCCAGCAACGGACTATCCGACATTCAGTACTTC.

The CDR3 protein is CASSSYRGMNTEAFF. The CDR3 DNA reads as TGTGCCAGCAGTTCTTACAGGGGGATGAACACTGAAGCTTTCTTT. The V gene is TRBV28, the J gene TRBJ1-1, with 8 bases aligning to TRBD1. Germline V gene sequence: CDR1 MDHEN, CDR2 SYDVKM. J gave up 0 bases and V 4 bases, and 4 bases lay outside the gene matches. The CDR3 runs 15 residues.

The chain recombines TRBV27 with TRBJ1-3; 7 nucleotides line up with TRBD1. The germline V gene encodes CDR1 MNHEY and CDR2 SMNVEV (reference sequence). This CDR3 comprises 13 residues. The V segment lost 6 bases and the J segment 7 bases; nucleotides outside the gene matches: 6. For the CDR3, the DNA is TGTGCCAGCAGGAGGGCAGGGGGGAACACCATATATTTT. It specifies CASRRAGGNTIYF.

The rearrangement joins TRBV6-2 or TRBV6-3 to TRBJ2-2; D might be TRBD1 (5 bases). With 4 bases removed from V and 3 bases from J, the gap between germline ends came to 15 bases. Germline V gives CDR1 MNHEY, CDR2 SVGEGT. The CDR3 has 16 amino acids. The CDR3 nucleotides are TGTGCCAGCAGTTTTCATTGGGGCTGGGACACCGGGGAGCTGTTTTTT. Translation gives CASSFHWGWDTGELFF.

The V call is TRBV3-1 (or the pseudogene TRBV3-2), the J call TRBJ1-1, with D possibly matching TRBD1 (6 bases). V lost 1 base, J lost 11 bases, and 17 bases lay in between. Germline lookup yields CDR1 LGHDT and CDR2 YNNKEL (reference sequence). This CDR3 has 14 residues. The CDR3 bases are TGTGCCAGCAGCCAAGCGGCAGGGGTTGAGCCGGCTTTCTTT. This sequence encodes CASSQAAGVEPAFF.

For the CDR3, the DNA is TGCGCCAGCAGCCAAGATTCCGTAATAGCGGGGGGGCTTTACAATGAGCAGTTCTTC. Translation: CASSQDSVIAGGLYNEQFF. V gene TRBV4-3 combines with J gene TRBJ2-1; 11 bases line up with TRBD2. Germline-derived CDR1 and CDR2 are LGHNA and YSLEER. The CDR3 contains 19 residues. V lost 0 bases to trimming and J lost 4 bases; unmatched junction nucleotides: 11.

V is TRBV2 and J is TRBJ1-5; 9 bases are a match to TRBD1. V was pared by 8 bases and J by 7 bases, with 9 bases of the junction left unmatched. The CDR3 sequence is 14 residues long. The germline V gene has CDR1 SNHLY and CDR2 FYNNEI. This CDR3 is CASDRQGGGQPQHF. As DNA, the CDR3 is TGTGCCAGCGATAGACAGGGGGGCGGACAGCCCCAGCATTTT.

The rearrangement links TRBV4-3 to TRBJ1-2; a possible D gene is TRBD1 (6 bases). The length of the CDR3 is 14 residues. V lost 1 base to trimming and J lost 4 bases, with 10 bases between them. CDR1 and CDR2 (germline): LGHNA, YSLEER. The CDR3 DNA reads as TGCGCCAGCAGCCAAGGAATGACAGGCTATGGCTACACCTTC. It encodes CASSQGMTGYGYTF.